These 14 T cell receptor beta chains share one sample of origin, sequenced in a study of identical twins. TCRdb re-called the 5' RACE reads through MiXCR, storing one row per CDR3 protein. The sample lists some 460,000 distinct CDR3 sequences, 13% to 15% occurring once. These data were also filed under a second study, of yellow fever vaccine responses in identical twins.

Sequenced material: CD4+ T cells sorted from blood. The receptors come from a woman between 18 and 30 years old in good health.

The chain joins TRBV7-9 to TRBJ2-7; D is tentatively TRBD1 or TRBD2 (5 bases each). From germline, CDR1 is SEHNR and CDR2 FQNEAQ (reference sequence). The CDR3 loop spans 15 amino acids. Trimming took 5 bases from V and 0 from J, leaving 14 bases between them. CDR3 sequence (DNA): TGTGCCAGCAGCCTAACCGTTGGGGGCTCCTACGAGCAGTACTTC. This sequence encodes CASSLTVGGSYEQYF. The whole variable domain, filled in from reference TRBV7-9 and TRBJ2-7, reads DTGVSQNPRHKITKRGQNVTFRCDPISEHNRLYWYRQTLGQGPEFLTYFQNEAQLEKSRLLSDRFSAERPKGSFSTLEIQRTEQGDSAMYLCASSLTVGGSYEQYFGPGTRLTVT.

This clonotype has more than one count but fewer than ten. The chain has TRBV29-1 and TRBJ2-2, with 9 bases identical to TRBD1. This CDR3 contains 17 residues. Germline CDR1 and CDR2: SQVTM and ANQGSEA. Trimming at V came to 6 bases and at J to 0 bases, leaving 11 bases not matched to a gene. CDR3 nucleotide sequence: TGCAGCGTGGAATCTCCCGGGACAGGGTCGAACACCGGGGAGCTGTTTTTT. Translated: CSVESPGTGSNTGELFF.

This clonotype occurred a few times. The V gene is TRBV20-1, the J gene TRBJ1-5, with D unclear. The length of the CDR3 is 13 residues. Germline V gene data show CDR1 as DFQATT and CDR2 as SNEGSKA (reference sequence). Trimming removed 4 bases at V and 0 bases at J, with 7 bases between. DNA for the CDR3: TGCAGTGCTATGGATTATAGCAATCAGCCCCAGCATTTT. This encodes CSAMDYSNQPQHF.

The V and J genes are TRBV5-1 and TRBJ2-3; D unresolved. Trimming shortened V by 0 bases and J by 2 bases, and 10 bases separated the two germline ends. Germline CDR1 is SGHRS and CDR2 is YFSETQ. The CDR3 extends over 15 amino acids. CDR3 coding DNA: TGCGCCAGCAGCTTGGTGGTAGGGTTCACAGATACGCAGTATTTT. Amino acids: CASSLVVGFTDTQYF. The whole variable domain, filled in from reference TRBV5-1 and TRBJ2-3, reads KAGVTQTPRYLIKTRGQQVTLSCSPISGHRSVSWYQQTPGQGLQFLFEYFSETQRNKGNFPGRFSGRQFSNSRSEMNVSTLELGDSALYLCASSLVVGFTDTQYFGPGTRLTVL.

This clonotype was seen more than once but under ten times. V usage is TRBV6-1 and J usage is TRBJ2-2; 9 nucleotides match TRBD2. Germline-derived CDR1 and CDR2 are MNHNS and SASEGT. With V trimmed by 5 bases and J by 9 bases, 10 bases remained unmatched. The CDR3 sequence is 15 residues long. The CDR3 nucleotides read TGTGCCAGCAGTAGGGGGGCTAGCGGGGCCCGGGAGCTGTTTTTT. Amino acid sequence: CASSRGASGARELFF.

This clonotype has only a few counts. The V and J genes are TRBV6-4 and TRBJ2-7; no definite D call. V gave up 6 bases and J gave up 2 bases, with 14 bases separating them. CDR1 is MRHNA, CDR2 SNTAGT, per germline. This CDR3 comprises 14 residues. The CDR3 spells CASSAHMITYEQYF. For the CDR3, the DNA is TGTGCCAGCAGCGCCCACATGATCACCTACGAGCAGTACTTC.

The chain carries TRBV12-3 or TRBV12-4 and TRBJ2-3; TRBD1 is a possible D gene (6 bases). V lost 6 bases, J lost 6 bases, and 22 bases lay in between. The length of the CDR3 is 16 residues. CDR3 loop: CASSWGQSGVGDTQYF. The CDR3 nucleotides are TGTGCCAGCAGCTGGGGACAAAGCGGTGTCGGGGATACGCAGTATTTT.

The chain is built from TRBV5-1 and TRBJ2-7; 8 bases match TRBD1. In germline, CDR1 is SGHRS, CDR2 YFSETQ. The CDR3 consists of 14 residues. V was clipped by 4 bases and J by 2 bases; unmatched bases: 5. The CDR3 nucleotides are TGCGCCAGCAGCCCAGGGGGCCTTACCTACGAGCAGTACTTC. This translates into CASSPGGLTYEQYF.

This rearrangement joins TRBV9 to TRBJ2-4; TRBD1 matches 8 bases. With 3 bases clipped from V and 4 bases from J, the junction kept 6 bases outside the gene matches. There are 15 residues in the CDR3. Germline V gene lookup returns CDR1 SGDLS and CDR2 YYNGEE. The CDR3 sequence is CASSATTGVKNIQYF. DNA of the CDR3: TGTGCCAGCAGCGCTACGACAGGGGTGAAAAACATTCAGTACTTC.

This clonotype has only a few counts. This chain uses TRBV7-2 with TRBJ2-5; D is unresolved. Germline V gene sequence: CDR1 SGHTA, CDR2 FQGNSA. Trimming took 2 bases from V and 0 from J, leaving 10 bases between them. This CDR3 contains 15 residues. CDR3 amino acids: CASSLKRAYQETQYF. CDR3 in DNA: TGTGCCAGCAGCTTAAAGAGAGCGTACCAAGAGACCCAGTACTTC. The complete variable domain, with remaining parts taken from reference TRBV7-2 and TRBJ2-5, reads GAGVSQSPSNKVTEKGKDVELRCDPISGHTALYWYRQSLGQGLEFLIYFQGNSAPDKSGLPSDRFSAERTGGSVSTLTIQRTQQEDSAVYLCASSLKRAYQETQYFGPGTRLLVL.

This clonotype showed up many times. V usage is TRBV4-1 and J usage is TRBJ2-3; unclear D gene. Germline V gives CDR1 MGHRA, CDR2 YSYEKL. V lost 1 base to trimming and J lost 5 bases, with 4 bases between them. The CDR3 is 12 amino acids. CDR3 protein: CASSQAKDTQYF. The CDR3 DNA reads TGCGCCAGCAGCCAAGCAAAAGATACGCAGTATTTT.

In its sample, this clonotype was seen a few times. The chain carries TRBV28 and TRBJ2-7, with 9 nucleotides matching TRBD1. Germline V gene data show CDR1 as MDHEN and CDR2 as SYDVKM. V lost 4 bases, J lost 3 bases, and 13 bases stayed unmatched. The CDR3 totals 17 residues. CDR3 loop: CASSYPEGQGQVYEQYF. CDR3 sequence (DNA): TGTGCCAGCAGTTACCCAGAAGGACAGGGGCAGGTCTACGAGCAGTACTTC. The full variable domain, rest sourced from reference TRBV28 and TRBJ2-7, is DVKVTQSSRYLVKRTGEKVFLECVQDMDHENMFWYRQDPGLGLRLIYFSYDVKMKEKGDIPEGYSVSREKKERFSLILESASTNQTSMYLCASSYPEGQGQVYEQYFGPGTRLTVT.

The chain uses TRBV11-2 and TRBJ2-3, with a tentative D call TRBD2 (5 bases). Trimming pared 1 base from V and 6 bases from J, leaving 23 bases between. Germline loops: CDR1 SGHAT, CDR2 FQNNGV. The CDR3 runs to 18 residues. The CDR3 DNA reads as TGTGCCAGCAGCTTAGTGGGTATTAGCCGGGGTAGTGGGGATACGCAGTATTTT. It specifies CASSLVGISRGSGDTQYF.

Many counts were recorded for this clonotype. This chain's CDR3 is CASSPGGSSYNEQFF. The CDR3 DNA reads TGTGCCAGCAGCCCCGGCGGGAGCTCCTACAATGAGCAGTTCTTC. V gene TRBV6-1 combines with J gene TRBJ2-1, with 7 bases matching TRBD2. Germline CDR1 reads MNHNS; CDR2 reads SASEGT. There are 15 residues in the CDR3. The trim removed 6 bases at V and 0 bases at J, leaving 5 bases unmatched.